This TCR beta chain was sequenced for a study of blood T cells in healthy people across ages (dated by TCRdb to between 2014 and 2017). Regarding the study in general: Template switching captured roughly one uniquely barcoded TCR beta cDNA molecule per two T cells in model experiments. To avoid experimental bias, donors of different ages were distributed randomly across sequencing lanes. Using deep sequencing normalized with unique cDNA molecular identifiers, the study measured how TCR beta repertoire diversity changes with age. Four age groups were formed from the donors: young (average approximately 15 years), middle-aged (approximately 41), aged (roughly 58) and long-lived (around 82). For two donors (one aged 18 to 30 and one aged 80 or older), the study analyzed two additional independent replicas of 1 million unique cDNA reads from the same blood draw.

The library was built by means of 5' RACE. The sample was run on an Illumina HiSeq 2500. A second PCR of about 7 to 12 cycles was run with a J-beta primer mix and a sample-barcoded 5' primer. Each TCR beta cDNA molecule received a unique molecular identifier from a template-switch 5' adaptor carrying 12 random nucleotides. Each sample yielded at least 3 million CDR3-containing paired-end reads. First-strand cDNA was synthesized from all RNA with the Mint cDNA synthesis kit, primed by a TRBC-specific oligonucleotide. Following uracil-DNA glycosylase treatment, all cDNA underwent a first 18-cycle PCR with the universal primers M1SS and BC2_uni_R. In the original analysis: Normalization of each sample was performed by random selection of 1 million high-quality reads, each carrying a distinct molecular identifier. Reads with shared molecular identifiers were discarded instead of being binned into consensus sequences. MiTCR, run with a Q25 quality threshold and the strictest error-elimination algorithm, handled CDR3 identification, clonotype clustering and error correction. A nonparametric unseen species model with Euler transformation was used to estimate lower-bound total TCR beta diversity. Using fastp at Q25 and MiXCR, TCRdb reprocessed the public reads and kept productive beta chains. CDR3 protein sequences are deduplicated, and each keeps its most common genes and DNA. The V and J calls shown here were made by TCRdb, not taken from the authors' results. The sample table lists roughly 900,000 distinct CDR3 sequences, about 48% of them with a count of one. The ten largest clones take up 13% of the sample.

Overall study results and their limits: Compared with the aged group, the long-lived group had more naive CD4+ T cells, fewer expanded clones and increased TCR diversity, suggesting age selection. Since profiling was done on bulk unsorted PBMCs, naive and antigen-experienced compartments could not be conclusively compared. There was a strong correlation between observed TCR beta diversity and the percentage of naive T cells measured by flow cytometry. Estimates of total diversity from one million sequenced T cells were regarded as lower bounds and underestimates. Because donor CMV infection status was unknown, age-related changes in expanded clonotypes were potentially confounded. Observed TCR beta diversity per million T cells fell roughly linearly with age, and a significant reduction was already apparent by age around 40.

Measured from the cysteine to the phenylalanine, the CDR3 is 17 residues long. Only CDR3 DNA remains: 51 bases, in frame from the first base. V and J are truncated by 0 bases and 2 bases respectively, leaving an intervening sequence of 16 bases. From the germline V gene, CDR1 is SGHTA and CDR2 is FQGNSA. Notes on this clonotype: It lacks a known antigen. It has no much larger one-base neighbor in the sample; base qualities were not kept.

The donors were roughly 38 Caucasian individuals from Russia, aged roughly 6 to 90 years, who were systemically healthy. Each donor gave 8 to 10 milliliters of peripheral blood, collected into EDTA-treated Vacutainer tubes. PBMCs were isolated by Ficoll-Paque density-gradient centrifugation, with at least 7 million obtained per sample. Total RNA, at least 6 micrograms per sample, was extracted from PBMCs with Trizol reagent. The percentages of naive CD45RAhigh/CD27high T cells were determined by flow cytometry on a PBMC aliquot from every donor. The sample was blood. This sequence originates from a man younger than 40 in good health. The V gene is TRBV7-2 and the J gene is TRBJ2-5; the D region possibly corresponds to TRBD2 (5 bases align). The CDR3 amino acid sequence is: CASSLALLLVGQETQYF. The nucleotide sequence is given as TGTGCCAGCAGCTTAGCGTTGCTACTAGTCGGTCAAGAGACCCAGTACTTC.